This is a list of T cell receptor beta chains from one sample in a study of STAT5B mutations in CD4+ large granular lymphocyte leukemia. Generated by immunoSEQ multiplex PCR, the TCRdb table keeps only in-frame clones and is missing some. The profile shows around 47,000 clones, approximately 83% of them singletons. Sequenced: CD4+ T cells from blood buffy coats. All receptors derive from a human donor in good health. The CDR3 runs from the conserved cysteine through the conserved F or W. D genes are given only for firm matches. Rows may omit the clone size; those that give it use once, few, many or a size class.

TRBJ2-2 - TRBV5-1 - TGCGCCAGCAGCTTGGTAGGAGGGGACACCGGGGAGCTGTTTTTT CASSLVGGDTGELFF
TRBJ1-1 - TRBV5-1 - TGCGCCAGCAGCTTAGCGAGGCAGCAGAACACTGAAGCTTTCTTT CASSLARQQNTEAFF
TRBJ2-7 - TRBV28 TRBD1 TGTGCCAGCAACAGCCGGGACAGGATGGGAGAGCAGTACTTC CASNSRDRMGEQYF
TRBJ2-5 once TRBV7-3 TRBD2 TGTGCCAGCAGCTTGGGTTCCGGGAGGGAGACCCAGTACTTC CASSLGSGRETQYF
TRBJ2-5 - TRBV5-1 TRBD2 TGCGCCAGCAGGCCAGTGGGAGGGCAAGAGACCCAGTACTTC CASRPVGGQETQYF
TRBJ2-7 - TRBV5-4 - TGTGCCAGCAGCTTGCCGGGGAGCTCCTACGAGCAGTACTTC CASSLPGSSYEQYF
TRBJ2-2 - TRBV9 - TGTGCCAGCAGCGTAGATGGTAGCCCAGGCACCGGGGAGCTGTTTTTT CASSVDGSPGTGELFF
TRBJ2-1 - TRBV4-2 TRBD2 TGTGCCAGCAGCCAGGGACTAGCGGGTGACCACAATGAGCAGTTCTTC CASSQGLAGDHNEQFF
TRBJ2-7 - TRBV5-4 TRBD1 TGTGCCAGCAGACGACAACAGGGGGATGAGCAGTACTTC CASRRQQGDEQYF
TRBJ1-6 - TRBV11-2 TRBD1 TGTGCCAGCAGCCCGGGACAGCCAGTTTCACCCCTCCACTTT CASSPGQPVSPLHF
TRBJ2-1 - TRBV5-1 - TGCGCCAGCAGCTTGGTACTCCAGCGGTCCTTGGGTGAGCAGTTCTTC CASSLVLQRSLGEQFF
TRBJ1-4 - TRBV27 TRBD1 TGTGCCAGCAGTTTCCAGGGGGCGCGGGCTAATGAAAAACTGTTTTTT CASSFQGARANEKLFF
TRBJ1-1 - TRBV5-1 - TGCGCCAGCAGCTTGGTTCGGGCGGTTAACACTGAAGCTTTCTTT CASSLVRAVNTEAFF
TRBJ2-7 - TRBV19 TRBD1 TGTGCCAGTAGTATTAAGGGGGCCGCCTACGAGCAGTACTTC CASSIKGAAYEQYF
TRBJ1-1 - TRBV29-1 - TGCAGCGTTGAGTGGGCAGCGAACACTGAAGCTTTCTTT CSVEWAANTEAFF
TRBJ2-7 - TRBV5-5 TRBD1 TGTGCCAGCAGCTTAACCCCGACAGGGACCTCCTACGAGCAGTACTTC CASSLTPTGTSYEQYF
TRBJ1-2 - TRBV5-1 - TGCGCCAGCAGCCCGGGGGGGGGCTATGGCTACACCTTC CASSPGGGYGYTF
TRBJ2-7 - TRBV5-1 TRBD2 TGCGCCAGCAGACTCCGGGGGGAGTCTGTCGAGCAGTACTTC CASRLRGESVEQYF
TRBJ2-1 - TRBV10-2 - TGCGCCAGCAGTGAGGCTCTAGCGAACTACAATGAGCAGTTCTTC CASSEALANYNEQFF
TRBJ1-2 - TRBV29-1 - TGCAGCGTCAGGGAGGGGACCCTTGACTATGGCTACACCTTC CSVREGTLDYGYTF
TRBJ2-7 once TRBV6-5 - TGTGCCAGCAGTTACTCGCACAGTTTCACCTACGAGCAGTACTTC CASSYSHSFTYEQYF
TRBJ2-1 - TRBV9 TRBD2 TGTGCCAGCAGCTTTGCAGCGGGGACGTCCGTTGAGCAGTTCTTC CASSFAAGTSVEQFF
TRBJ1-1 - TRBV5-4 - TGTGCCAGCAGCCCCCGGGGTTCGACTGAAGCTTTCTTT CASSPRGSTEAFF
TRBJ2-3 - TRBV7-2 - TGTGCCAGCAGCTTAGGACTAGTTTATTCAGATACGCAGTATTTT CASSLGLVYSDTQYF
TRBJ2-2 - TRBV6-1 - TGTGCCAGCAGTGAACTCGGAACCACCGGGGAGCTGTTTTTT CASSELGTTGELFF
TRBJ1-6 - TRBV4-1 - TGCGCCAGCAGCCCCCGACAGACTAATTCACCCCTCCACTTT CASSPRQTNSPLHF
TRBJ1-2 - TRBV19 - TGTGCCAGTTCGGCGCGGGGTCCTAACTATGGCTACACCTTC CASSARGPNYGYTF
TRBJ2-5 - TRBV5-5 TRBD1 TGTGCCAGCAGCTTTGGCCCTCAGGGGGCGAAGGAGACCCAGTACTTC CASSFGPQGAKETQYF
TRBJ2-7 - TRBV5-1 TRBD1 TGCGCCAGCAGCTTGGAGGGACAGGGTTACGAGCAGTACTTC CASSLEGQGYEQYF
TRBJ2-7 - TRBV5-1 TRBD1 TGCGCCAGCAGCCCCCGGACAGGGTACGAGCAGTACTTC CASSPRTGYEQYF
TRBJ2-3 - TRBV25-1 - TGTGCCAGCAGATCCAACTCTGTCGTAGGGGGAGATACGCAGTATTTT CASRSNSVVGGDTQYF
TRBJ2-5 - TRBV5-1 - TGCGCCAGCAGCTTGGCCGGGGGGCGGGGGATGGAGACCCAGTACTTC CASSLAGGRGMETQYF
TRBJ1-3 once TRBV30 - TGTGCCTGGAGTGTACTCTCCGGGGCCCTGGTTGGAAACACCATATATTTT CAWSVLSGALVGNTIYF
TRBJ2-7 - TRBV27 TRBD1 TGTGCCAGCCGCGACTACAGGGGGCCCTACGAGCAGTACTTC CASRDYRGPYEQYF
TRBJ1-1 once TRBV21-1 - TGTGCCAGCAACCCCCTCGGGGACCTGAACACTGAAGCTTTCTTT CASNPLGDLNTEAFF
TRBJ2-3 - TRBV4-2 - TGTGCCAGCAGCCCGGAGGACAGTAGCACAGATACGCAGTATTTT CASSPEDSSTDTQYF
TRBJ2-7 - TRBV5-5 - TGTGCCAGCAGCTTGGCGCCAGCGGGCTACGAGCAGTACTTC CASSLAPAGYEQYF
TRBJ2-7 - TRBV5-1 TRBD1 TGCGCCAGCAGCCCCGGGACAGGGGCCTACGAGCAGTACTTC CASSPGTGAYEQYF
TRBJ1-6 - TRBV6-1 TRBD1 TGTGCCAGCACGGAGGCCAGGGGGCGGAATTCACCCCTCCACTTT CASTEARGRNSPLHF
TRBJ1-2 - TRBV29-1 - TGCAGCGCCGGCCGGGAAGGGGCCTATGGCTACACCTTC CSAGREGAYGYTF
TRBJ2-5 once TRBV7-9 - TGTGCCAGCAGCCCAGCGGTACAAGAGACCCAGTACTTC CASSPAVQETQYF